The present entry profiles one T cell receptor beta chain with its context. The antigen this receptor binds is unknown. No base qualities exist here, and no much larger clone lies one base off it. This record comes from a study of glioma-infiltrating T cells after dendritic cell vaccination (TCRdb year 2016). About the study as a whole: The cohort included about 15 glioblastoma patients drawn from Phase I and II dendritic cell vaccination trials, of whom 9 were newly diagnosed and 6 had recurrent disease. Autologous tumor lysate-pulsed dendritic cell vaccination was administered to the patients between about 2002 and 2013. The vaccine was prepared from monocyte-derived dendritic cells that were cultured for 6 to 7 days with IL-4 and GM-CSF and then pulsed overnight with autologous tumor lysate. Patients received three intradermal dendritic cell vaccine injections at biweekly intervals in the arm below the axilla. In glioblastoma patients vaccinated with dendritic cells, deep sequencing of TCR beta CDR3 regions served to measure tumor-infiltrating lymphocyte content and to compare repertoires between tumor and blood. TCR sequencing metrics, including TIL content and tumor-blood repertoire overlap, were correlated with survival after dendritic cell vaccination. Points the paper makes about the study in general: The cohort was small and heterogeneous, with few patients having full blood and tumor sets and even fewer initial-recurrent tumor pairs. The response model built on TCR overlap across three groups was characterized as speculative, with prospective validation still needed. No direct relationship between TCR clonality and survival was found, suggesting that a diverse polyclonal response may matter. After dendritic cell vaccination, a higher estimated pretreatment TIL content predicted longer time to progression and overall survival.

To be selected, patients needed enough residual fresh-frozen tumor tissue and more than two years of available survival data. Although molecular status otherwise differed among the glioblastoma patients, no patient had an isocitrate dehydrogenase mutation. PBMC were collected before vaccination, two weeks after the third vaccination, and at tumor progression when it occurred. Genomic DNA was extracted with the Qiagen DNeasy Blood extraction Kit. The immunoSEQ assay amplified TCRB CDR3 regions from roughly 2 micrograms of genomic DNA, or from all available DNA when less than that amount was available. The multiplex PCR relied on 60 forward primers for TCR V beta segments and 13 reverse primers for J beta segments. To estimate the number of reads per starting template, synthetic control templates were added to each sample at limiting dilution. The Illumina HiSeq System generated 87 bp sequencing reads. Per the original workflow: PCR and sequencing errors were removed by a nearest neighbor algorithm that merged closely related sequences. TCR overlap was measured as the percentage of unique tumor TCR beta sequences also present in the same patient's peripheral blood. This immuneACCESS table, as held by TCRdb, lists in-frame sequences with V and J called but not all clones. Of the missing ones, under half trace to an unresolved V gene in checked studies; the others have no known cause. V and J calls plus clone size are reproduced from that table; the DNA served to infer D and trimming. This sample is represented by tens of thousands of clones; about 81% of them were singletons. Approximately 8.5% of the sample comes from the top ten.

As encoded in the germline V gene, CDR1 is LGHNA while CDR2 is YNFKEQ. The V end gives up 5 bases and the J end 3 bases, leaving 4 bases in the junction not matched to a gene. Including the terminal cysteine and phenylalanine, the CDR3 comprises 15 residues. Just CDR3 DNA is preserved here, 45 bases in frame from base 1. This chain is built from TRBV4-2 and TRBJ2-3; TRBD2 fits 11 bases in the junction. This TCR came from a human donor with glioblastoma. This specimen consisted of blood, obtained before dendritic cell vaccination. The DNA sequence follows: TGTGCCAGCAGCTCGACTAGCGGGGTTACAGATACGCAGTATTTT. It codes for CASSSTSGVTDTQYF.